Each of the 12 T cell receptor beta chains below was sequenced from the same sample in a study of beta chain features in type 1 diabetes. Expressed TCRB transcripts got sequenced, as all isolated RNA was reverse transcribed. Sequenced by immunoSEQ multiplex PCR; TCRdb stores in-frame clones only, minus some. Of 450,000 to 600,000 clones listed, about 32% were seen once; the top ten hold around 0.065%. Material: naive CD4+ T cells from blood. Every receptor here comes from a man between 18 and 29 years old in good health.

This clone was counted a few times. The V gene is TRBV29-1, the J gene TRBJ2-6; D unclear. CDR1 and CDR2 (germline): SQVTM, ANQGSEA. Trimming shortened V by 3 bases and J by 0 bases, and 12 bases separated the two germline ends. The CDR3 is 16 residues long. This CDR3 is CSVEGTENSGANVLTF. CDR3 DNA sequence: TGCAGCGTTGAGGGCACCGAAAACTCTGGGGCCAACGTCCTGACTTTC.

In nucleotides, the CDR3 is TGTGCCAGCAGCTTATCTAGCGCCTACTACGAGCAGTACTTC. Protein sequence: CASSLSSAYYEQYF. J is TRBJ2-7 and V is TRBV7-2, with D perhaps matching TRBD2 (6 bases). CDR1 is SGHTA and CDR2 is FQGNSA in the germline V gene. The germline V and J ends were trimmed by 2 bases and 3 bases, with 11 bases remaining between them. This CDR3 contains 14 residues. Drawing the rest from reference TRBV7-2 and TRBJ2-7, the complete variable domain is GAGVSQSPSNKVTEKGKDVELRCDPISGHTALYWYRQSLGQGLEFLIYFQGNSAPDKSGLPSDRFSAERTGGSVSTLTIQRTQQEDSAVYLCASSLSSAYYEQYFGPGTRLTVT.

About this clone: The same CDR3 also results from other DNA sequences found in this sample. J is TRBJ2-2 and V is TRBV14; D gene ambiguous. V lost 0 bases to trimming and J lost 4 bases, with 3 bases between them. Germline V lookup: CDR1 SGHDN, CDR2 FVKESK. CDR3 length: 13 residues. CDR3 DNA sequence: TGTGCCAGCAGCCAAGATCTCACCGGGGAGCTGTTTTTT. It specifies CASSQDLTGELFF.

The chain couples TRBV29-1 to TRBJ2-1, with 12 bases that match TRBD1. J gave up 5 bases and V 8 bases, and 4 bases lay outside the gene matches. The CDR3 runs 13 residues. Germline V gene data show CDR1 as SQVTM and CDR2 as ANQGSEA. Written as DNA, the CDR3 is TGCAGCTCCGGGACAGGGGGCAACAATGAGCAGTTCTTC. It encodes CSSGTGGNNEQFF.

This clone has more than one count but fewer than ten. The rearrangement joins TRBV4-3 to TRBJ2-1; D is unresolved. Germline V gene data show CDR1 as LGHNA and CDR2 as YSLEER. V was clipped by 4 bases and J by 7 bases, with 5 bases between them. CDR3 size: 11 residues. CDR3 sequence: CASSRSNEQFF. The CDR3 nucleotides read TGCGCCAGCAGCCGATCGAATGAGCAGTTCTTC.

This clone was detected a few times. The chain combines TRBV25-1 with TRBJ2-5; TRBD1 matches 12 bases. V gave up 6 bases and J gave up 4 bases; unmatched junction bases: 6. Germline V gene sequence: CDR1 MGHDK, CDR2 SYGVNS. The CDR3 sequence is 15 residues long. For the CDR3, the DNA is TGTGCCAGCAGCGCCGGGGACAGGGGGCGAGAGACCCAGTACTTC. Its protein product is CASSAGDRGRETQYF.

This clone was detected only a few times. V usage is TRBV2 and J usage is TRBJ2-2, with D possibly matching TRBD1 (5 bases). The germline V and J ends were trimmed by 4 bases and 2 bases, with 11 bases remaining between them. CDR1 is SNHLY and CDR2 is FYNNEI in the germline V gene. There are 15 residues in the CDR3. This CDR3 is CASSVRTTNTGELFF. CDR3 in DNA: TGTGCCAGCAGTGTCAGGACAACTAACACCGGGGAGCTGTTTTTT.

V is TRBV30 and J is TRBJ2-1; 15 bases line up with TRBD2. CDR3 length: 15 amino acids. The V and J ends lost 3 bases and 6 bases, in that order; junction bases with no gene match: 3. The germline gives CDR1 GTSNPN, CDR2 SVGIG (reference sequence). CDR3 sequence: CAWSPGLAGGNEQFF. The CDR3 DNA sequence: TGTGCCTGGAGCCCGGGACTAGCGGGAGGCAATGAGCAGTTCTTC.

The J gene is TRBJ1-5, the V gene TRBV7-2, with a possible D match to TRBD1 (6 bases). The CDR3 is 15 amino acids. Germline lookup yields CDR1 SGHTA and CDR2 FQGNSA. Trimming pared 7 bases from V and 2 bases from J, leaving 15 bases between. CDR3 sequence (DNA): TGTGCCAGCACCCAAGGGGGGGAGGGCAATCAGCCCCAGCATTTT. Amino acids: CASTQGGEGNQPQHF.

CDR3 sequence: CASSVEGHRYYEQYF. Written as DNA, the CDR3 is TGTGCCAGCAGCGTAGAAGGACACAGGTACTACGAGCAGTACTTC. V usage is TRBV9 and J usage is TRBJ2-7; possible D gene TRBD1, 5 bases. Deletions cut 0 bases from V and 3 bases from J, with 13 bases between. CDR1 is SGDLS and CDR2 is YYNGEE in the germline V gene. This CDR3 has 15 amino acids.

The chain couples TRBV2 to TRBJ2-7, with a weak D call TRBD1 (5 bases). The CDR3 spans 13 residues. Germline V lookup: CDR1 SNHLY, CDR2 FYNNEI. The V end was cut by 4 bases, the J end by 6 bases, with 13 bases between. The CDR3 spells CASSVYRQSEQYF. CDR3 nucleotides: TGTGCCAGCAGTGTATATCGACAGAGCGAGCAGTACTTC.

The rearrangement uses TRBV2 and TRBJ2-1, with TRBD2 matching 8 bases. V lost 3 bases, J lost 4 bases, and 5 bases stayed unmatched. The CDR3 extends over 15 amino acids. Germline V gene data show CDR1 as SNHLY and CDR2 as FYNNEI. The DNA for the CDR3 is TGTGCCAGCAGTGAGGGTGGACTAGCATACAATGAGCAGTTCTTC. It codes for CASSEGGLAYNEQFF.